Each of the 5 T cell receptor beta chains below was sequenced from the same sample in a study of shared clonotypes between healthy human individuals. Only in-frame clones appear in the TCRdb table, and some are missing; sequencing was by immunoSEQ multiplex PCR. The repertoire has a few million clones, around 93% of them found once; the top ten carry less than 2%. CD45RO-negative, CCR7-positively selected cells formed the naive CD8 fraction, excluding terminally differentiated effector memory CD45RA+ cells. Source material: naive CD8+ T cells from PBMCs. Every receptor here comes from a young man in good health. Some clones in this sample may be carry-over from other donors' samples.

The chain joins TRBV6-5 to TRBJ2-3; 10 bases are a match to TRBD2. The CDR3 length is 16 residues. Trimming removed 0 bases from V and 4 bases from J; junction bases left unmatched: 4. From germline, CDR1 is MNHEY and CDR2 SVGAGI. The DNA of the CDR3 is TGTGCCAGCAGTTACTCGGCTAGCGGGAGATCAGATACGCAGTATTTT. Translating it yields CASSYSASGRSDTQYF.

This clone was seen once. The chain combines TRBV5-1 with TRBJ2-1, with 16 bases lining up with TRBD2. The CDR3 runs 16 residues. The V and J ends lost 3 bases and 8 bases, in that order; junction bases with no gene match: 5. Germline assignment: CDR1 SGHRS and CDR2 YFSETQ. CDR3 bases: TGCGCCAGCAGCTCGGGGACTAGCGGGAGGGAGCATGAGCAGTTCTTC. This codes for CASSSGTSGREHEQFF.

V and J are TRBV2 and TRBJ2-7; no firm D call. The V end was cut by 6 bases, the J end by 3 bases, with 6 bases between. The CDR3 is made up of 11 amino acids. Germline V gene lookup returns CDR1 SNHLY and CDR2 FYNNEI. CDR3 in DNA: TGTGCCAGCAGAAAGGTCTACGAGCAGTACTTC. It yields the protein CASRKVYEQYF.

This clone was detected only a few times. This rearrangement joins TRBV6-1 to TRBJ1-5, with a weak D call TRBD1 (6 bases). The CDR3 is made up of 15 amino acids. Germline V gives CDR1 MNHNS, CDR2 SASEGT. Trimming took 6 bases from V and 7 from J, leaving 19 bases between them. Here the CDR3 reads CASRRDTSSWQPQHF. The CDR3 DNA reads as TGTGCCAGCAGACGGGACACCTCATCTTGGCAGCCCCAGCATTTT.

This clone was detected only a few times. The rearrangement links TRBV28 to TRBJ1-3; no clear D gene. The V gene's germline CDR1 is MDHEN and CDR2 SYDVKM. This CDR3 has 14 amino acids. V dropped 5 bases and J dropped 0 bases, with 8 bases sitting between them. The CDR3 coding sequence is TGTGCCAGCAGTCGAGAGAGCTCTGGAAACACCATATATTTT. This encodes CASSRESSGNTIYF.